This TCR beta chain was profiled in a study of OX40 agonist ivuxolimab in advanced cancers. Some clones are missing from TCRdb's copy, which holds only in-frame ones; the method was immunoSEQ multiplex PCR. The data show tens of thousands of clones, 87% seen once. The CDR3 is made up of 14 amino acids. The V gene lost 4 bases and the J gene lost 7 bases, with 15 bases spanning the gap. Germline-derived CDR1 and CDR2 are SGHKS and YYEKEE (reference sequence). Sequences were derived from CD4+ or CD8+ T cells sorted from blood, sampled in a trial of the OX40 agonist ivuxolimab. The receptor comes from an adult with an advanced solid tumor such as melanoma, head and neck, liver or kidney cancer. The chain uses TRBV5-5 and TRBJ2-1; D is unresolved. CDR3 coding DNA: TGTGCCAGCAGCCCTGAAGGGTGGATGAATGAGCAGTTCTTC. Encoded protein: CASSPEGWMNEQFF.